This T cell receptor beta chain is drawn from a study of shared clonotypes between healthy human individuals (dated by TCRdb to 2018 to 2020). Context from the whole study: A few men and two women, aged 18 to 49 years, made up the cohort. Per donor, three plates each were used for CD4 naive and CD4 memory, two for CD8 naive, and one for CD8 memory. To estimate repertoire size and how much clonotype sharing occurs between individuals, the study deeply sequenced the blood TCR repertoires of roughly 5 healthy adults. To increase sequencing depth and limit assay-specific biases, different laboratories used diverse techniques to prepare libraries and sequence TCR repertoires. Each donor's leukapheresis produced roughly between about 0.9 and 9.5 billion PBMCs.

Sequences SGHRS (CDR1) and YFSETQ (CDR2) are obtained from the germline V gene. Trimming at the junction amounts to 3 bases on V and 2 bases on J, and the germline ends lie 17 bases apart. The CDR3 measures 16 amino acids from cysteine to phenylalanine. The sequence is cut down to CDR3 DNA, 48 bases in frame from base 1. The paper as a whole reports these results and caveats: Rarefaction of sorted-subset datasets indicated incomplete sequencing despite the large sequencing depth. Pairwise subsampling led to the expectation that sequencing depth would affect the degree of clonotype sharing among donors. Naive subsets generally had larger estimated clonotype richness than memory subsets did. The genetic and exposure-history diversity represented was limited by the small number of donors. Clonotypes shared by all four sorted-subset donors showed higher generation probabilities than non-shared clonotypes. About 4.5% of naive CD4, 3.5% of naive CD8, approximately 2.2% of memory CD4, and more than 0.35% of memory CD8 clonotypes were shared across a handful of donors. Only blood was sampled, and tissue TCR repertoires likely differ from those in blood.

This clone was observed once. The antigen it recognizes is unknown. No per-base quality is available; no much larger clone lies one base away. TCR CDR3 regions were amplified from genomic DNA by multiplex PCR using the deep immunoSEQ assay. Extracted genomic DNA from each cell subset was distributed evenly across all wells of several immunoSEQ 96-well plates, and each plate was treated as a replicate. For sorted subsets, approximately 200 ng of genomic DNA, equivalent to some 30,000 T cell genomes, went into each replicate PCR. Purified libraries were measured with a Qubit 3.0 fluorometer, size-checked on a Bioanalyzer 2100, and measured again with the KAPA Library Quantification kit. Every immunoSEQ 96-well plate was sequenced on a dedicated single-read 150-cycle Illumina NextSeq 550 flow cell. Per the authors' processing: The immunoSEQ output contained only junctional sequences without quality scores, so filtering could not match that applied to full-length reads. To assign V/J genes and CDR3, sequences were annotated using PyIR, a Python wrapper for IgBLAST v1.9, with IMGT germline references. Reads with weak V/J assignments (E-value above 1e-6), missing CDR3, stop codons, out-of-frame junctions, or ambiguous translated residues were removed. A V3J clonotype was defined by an identical inferred V gene, J gene, and CDR3 amino acid sequence. The percentage overlap between two repertoires was calculated by dividing the number of shared unique clonotypes by the size of the smaller repertoire. Richness of each repertoire was evaluated using RTK rarefaction, the Chao1 estimator, and Recon v2.1 estimates of unobserved clonotypes. OLGA was used to compute generation probabilities for all TCRbeta clonotypes that the gDNA method yielded from a handful of donors. In TCRdb, the immuneACCESS table is reduced to in-frame sequences with V and J assigned. These tables do not hold every clone; where another copy was compared, an unresolved V gene accounts for under half, and the others remain unexplained. V and J calls and clone size come straight from that table; D and trimming were deduced from the DNA. The sample table shows some 2,500,000 clones, and around 90% are seen once. Of the sample, approximately 0.39% falls within the top ten clones.

Healthy HIV-negative adults with no recently reported acute infections or vaccinations were included as donors. Every donor was a Caucasian adult residing in Nashville, Tennessee, USA. Magnetic negative selection was used to enrich CD4+ T cells, after which naive cells were positively selected on CD45RA and the negative fraction became the memory subset. After blood collection by leukapheresis, PBMCs were isolated using Ficoll-Histopaque density gradient centrifugation and then cryopreserved in the vapor phase of liquid nitrogen. Analytical flow cytometry was used to check the purity and quantity of every magnetically sorted T cell population. Genomic DNA was isolated from every sorted fraction and measured by UV absorbance on a Nanodrop 2000c.

The sequence was collected from a man aged 18 to 35 in good health. Some clones in this sample may be carry-over from other donors' samples. Specimen: naive CD4+ T cells from PBMCs. This specimen's cell subset or site label, per the study, means: CD45RA+ positively selected. The sequence links TRBV5-1 to TRBJ1-2, with the D gene not confidently named. Here the CDR3 is given as CASSSASAGTNYGYTF. The DNA sequence follows: TGCGCCAGCAGCTCGGCGTCAGCAGGAACAAACTATGGCTACACCTTC.